The T cell receptor beta chain described here comes from a study of blood T cell repertoires in COVID-19. Study background: Whether acute or convalescent, the COVID-19 samples came from the United States, Italy and Spain. The analysed material was cDNA or gDNA that came from T cells, B-cell-depleted T cells, or PBMCs.

As originally analysed: Scientists estimated how many nucleated cells there were by amplifying reference gene primers. Here immunoSEQ multiplex PCR was the method, and the copy in TCRdb shows in-frame clones only, minus some. V and J calls plus clone size are reproduced from that table; the DNA served to infer D and trimming. The sample comprises 55,000 to 70,000 clones, over 85% of which are singletons, and approximately 6.2% rests with the top ten. The germline CDR1 and CDR2 sequences are MNHNS and SASEGT. V was cut by 2 bases and J by 7 bases, with 17 bases left in between. The CDR3 spans 15 residues.

The sequence was collected from a human donor in a cohort sampled during active COVID-19. Specimen: peripheral blood. The chain couples TRBV6-1 to TRBJ2-5; possibly TRBD2 for D (5 bases). The CDR3 loop reads CASSEMSGIGRTQYF. The CDR3 region has the DNA TGTGCCAGCAGTGAAATGTCGGGGATAGGAAGGACCCAGTACTTC.